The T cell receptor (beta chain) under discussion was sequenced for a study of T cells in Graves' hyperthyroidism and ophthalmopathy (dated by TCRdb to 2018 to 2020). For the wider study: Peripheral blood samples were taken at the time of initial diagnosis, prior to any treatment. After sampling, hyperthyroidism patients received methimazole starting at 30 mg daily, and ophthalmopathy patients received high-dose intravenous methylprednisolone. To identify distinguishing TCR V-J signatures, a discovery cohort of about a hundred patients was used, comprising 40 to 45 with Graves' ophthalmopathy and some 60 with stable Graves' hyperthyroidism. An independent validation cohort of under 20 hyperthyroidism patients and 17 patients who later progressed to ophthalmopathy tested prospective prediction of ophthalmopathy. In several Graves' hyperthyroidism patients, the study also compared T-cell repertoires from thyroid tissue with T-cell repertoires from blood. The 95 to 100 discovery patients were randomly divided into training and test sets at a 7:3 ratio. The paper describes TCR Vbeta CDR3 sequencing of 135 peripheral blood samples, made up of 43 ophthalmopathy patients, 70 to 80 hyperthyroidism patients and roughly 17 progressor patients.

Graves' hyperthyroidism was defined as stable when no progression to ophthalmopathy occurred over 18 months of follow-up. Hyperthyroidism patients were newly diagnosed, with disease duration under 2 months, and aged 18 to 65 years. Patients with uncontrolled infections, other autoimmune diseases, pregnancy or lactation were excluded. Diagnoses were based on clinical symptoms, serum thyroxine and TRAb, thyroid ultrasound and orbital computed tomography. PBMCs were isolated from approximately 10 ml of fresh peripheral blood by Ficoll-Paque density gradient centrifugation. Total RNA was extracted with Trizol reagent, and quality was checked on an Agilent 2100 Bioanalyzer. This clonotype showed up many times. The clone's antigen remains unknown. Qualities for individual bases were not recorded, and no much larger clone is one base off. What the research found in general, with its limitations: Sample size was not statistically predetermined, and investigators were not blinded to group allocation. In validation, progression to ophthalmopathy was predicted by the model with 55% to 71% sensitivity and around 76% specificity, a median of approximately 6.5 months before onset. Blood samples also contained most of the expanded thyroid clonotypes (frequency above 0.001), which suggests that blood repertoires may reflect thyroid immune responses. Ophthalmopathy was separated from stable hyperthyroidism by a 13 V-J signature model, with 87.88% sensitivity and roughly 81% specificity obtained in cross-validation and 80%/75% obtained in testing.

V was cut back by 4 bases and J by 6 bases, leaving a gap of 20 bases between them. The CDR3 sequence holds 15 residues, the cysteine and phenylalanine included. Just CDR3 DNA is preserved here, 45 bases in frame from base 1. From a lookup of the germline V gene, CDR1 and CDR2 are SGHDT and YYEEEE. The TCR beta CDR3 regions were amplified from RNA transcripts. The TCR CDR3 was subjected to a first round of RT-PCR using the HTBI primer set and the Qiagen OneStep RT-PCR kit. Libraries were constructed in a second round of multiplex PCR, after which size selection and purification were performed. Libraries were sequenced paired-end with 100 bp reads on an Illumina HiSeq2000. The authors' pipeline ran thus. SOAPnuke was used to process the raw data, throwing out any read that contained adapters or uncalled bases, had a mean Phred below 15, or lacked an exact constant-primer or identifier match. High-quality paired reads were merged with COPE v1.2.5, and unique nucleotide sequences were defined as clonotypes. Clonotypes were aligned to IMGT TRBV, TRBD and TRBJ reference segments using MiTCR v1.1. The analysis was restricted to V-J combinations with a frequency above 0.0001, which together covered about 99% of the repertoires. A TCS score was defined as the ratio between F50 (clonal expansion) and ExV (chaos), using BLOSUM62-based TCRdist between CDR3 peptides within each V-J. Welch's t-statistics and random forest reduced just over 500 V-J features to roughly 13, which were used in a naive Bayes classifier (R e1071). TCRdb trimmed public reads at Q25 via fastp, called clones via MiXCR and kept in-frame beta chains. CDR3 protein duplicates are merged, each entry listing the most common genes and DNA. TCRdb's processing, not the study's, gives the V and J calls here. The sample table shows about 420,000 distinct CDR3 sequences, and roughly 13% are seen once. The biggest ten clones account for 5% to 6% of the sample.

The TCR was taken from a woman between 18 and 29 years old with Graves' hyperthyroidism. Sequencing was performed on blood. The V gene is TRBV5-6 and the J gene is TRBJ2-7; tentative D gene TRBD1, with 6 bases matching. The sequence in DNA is TGTGCCAGCAGCCGGCCCCTAGCCAGGGGAGCCGAGCAGTACTTC. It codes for CASSRPLARGAEQYF.